Described below is a single T cell receptor (beta chain) sequence and its context. The sample originates from a study of blood T cell repertoires in COVID-19. About the study: Acute and convalescent COVID-19 samples came from the United States, Italy and Spain. From T cells, B-cell-depleted T cells, or PBMCs came the material, which was cDNA or gDNA.

This CDR3 has 14 amino acids. Germline-derived CDR1 and CDR2 are MNHEY and SMNVEV (reference sequence). V lost 5 bases to trimming and J lost 10 bases, with 15 bases between them. Per the original data handling: Reference gene primers were amplified, and this amplification served to estimate nucleated cell counts. The method was immunoSEQ multiplex PCR; TCRdb's version includes in-frame clones alone and lacks a portion of them. V, J and clone size reflect that table, while D and trimming were determined from the DNA. The data show about 110,000 clones, about 89% seen once. The sample taken for sequencing was peripheral blood. This TCR came from a man aged 35 to 55 with acute or convalescent COVID-19. The rearrangement links TRBV27 to TRBJ1-6; the D gene is possibly TRBD1 (6 bases). The CDR3 reads CASSLNRVDSPLHF. CDR3 nucleotides: TGTGCCAGCAGTCTAAACAGGGTTGACTCACCCCTCCACTTT.